This T cell receptor beta chain is from a study of shared clonotypes between healthy human individuals. Regarding the study as a whole: Exclusively blood specimens were collected; tissue repertoires likely differ.

Sequencing was at deep level. Produced via immunoSEQ multiplex PCR; TCRdb's table is partial and in-frame only. The data hold about 1.1 million clones, with approximately 77% observed a single time. The length of the CDR3 is 13 residues. Germline V gene sequence: CDR1 GTSNPN, CDR2 SVGIG (reference sequence). Recent vaccinations or acute infections were absent in the healthy HIV-negative adult donors. Naive CD45RA+ and memory CD45RA-negative subsets were split from CD4+ cells. Turning to this clone: Its target is not known.

This TCR was sampled from a man between 18 and 29 years old in good health. Some clones in this sample may be carry-over from other donors' samples. V and J are TRBV30 and TRBJ1-5; no definite D call. The J call may be in error: the DNA end matches TRBJ2-3 better. Material: memory CD4+ T cells from PBMCs. Subset here: CD45RA-negative fraction. As DNA, the CDR3 is TGTGCCTGGAGCCCACAGAGCAATCAGCCCCAGTATTTT. It yields the protein CAWSPQSNQPQYF.